This TCR beta chain is drawn from a study of blood T cell repertoires in COVID-19. CDR1 is LNHDA and CDR2 is SQIVND in the germline V gene (reference sequence). The CDR3 covers 12 residues. Trimming took off 4 bases at V and 9 bases at J, with 10 bases between the two ends. Produced via immunoSEQ multiplex PCR; TCRdb's table is partial and in-frame only. Among roughly 140,000 clones listed, 80% to 90% were seen once. This clonotype was obtained from a woman aged 60-70 years with active COVID-19. Sequencing input: peripheral blood. The gene calls are TRBV19 and TRBJ2-1, with D uncertain. CDR3 sequence reads: CASSTQWSEQFF. For the CDR3, the DNA is TGTGCCAGTAGTACCCAGTGGAGTGAGCAGTTCTTC.